This record concerns one T cell receptor (beta chain) sequence. The data derive from a study of blood T cell repertoires in COVID-19. Profiling relied on immunoSEQ multiplex PCR, and the TCRdb table lists in-frame clones only, not all of them. The table includes 100,000 to 150,000 clones, about 70% detected once. Deletions cut 6 bases from V and 0 bases from J, with 17 bases between. This CDR3 has 17 residues. The germline V gene has CDR1 ENHRY and CDR2 SYGVKD. This clonotype was obtained from a woman aged 70-85 years with acute or convalescent COVID-19. The chain has TRBV10-3 and TRBJ2-2; tentative D call: TRBD1 (6 bases). What was sequenced was peripheral blood. The CDR3 region is CAISRSFTGSNTGELFF. CDR3 in DNA: TGTGCCATCAGCCGATCCTTTACAGGGTCGAACACCGGGGAGCTGTTTTTT.